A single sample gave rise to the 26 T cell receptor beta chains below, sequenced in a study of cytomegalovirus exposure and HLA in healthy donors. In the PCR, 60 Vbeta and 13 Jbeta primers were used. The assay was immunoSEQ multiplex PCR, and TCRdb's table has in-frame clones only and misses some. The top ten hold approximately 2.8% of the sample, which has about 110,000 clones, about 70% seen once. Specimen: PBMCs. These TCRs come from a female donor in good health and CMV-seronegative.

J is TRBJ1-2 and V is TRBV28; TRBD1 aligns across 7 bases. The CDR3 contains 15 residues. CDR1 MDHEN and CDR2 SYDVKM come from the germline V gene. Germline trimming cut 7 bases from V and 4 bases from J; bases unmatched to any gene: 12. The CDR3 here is CASILSGGATYGYTF. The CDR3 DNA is TGTGCCAGCATTCTTTCAGGGGGAGCCACCTATGGCTACACCTTC.

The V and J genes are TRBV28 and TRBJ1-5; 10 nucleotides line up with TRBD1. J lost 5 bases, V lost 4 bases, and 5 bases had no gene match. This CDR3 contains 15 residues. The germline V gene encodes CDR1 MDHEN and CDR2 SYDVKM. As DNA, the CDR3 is TGTGCCAGCAGTTCGGACAGGGGGGAATATCAGCCCCAGCATTTT. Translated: CASSSDRGEYQPQHF.

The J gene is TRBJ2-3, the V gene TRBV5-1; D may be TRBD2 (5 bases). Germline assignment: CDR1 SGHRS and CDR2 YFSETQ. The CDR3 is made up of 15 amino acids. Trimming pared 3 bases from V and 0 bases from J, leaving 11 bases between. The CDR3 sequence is CASSSLAQSTDTQYF. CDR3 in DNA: TGCGCCAGCAGCTCATTAGCGCAGAGCACAGATACGCAGTATTTT.

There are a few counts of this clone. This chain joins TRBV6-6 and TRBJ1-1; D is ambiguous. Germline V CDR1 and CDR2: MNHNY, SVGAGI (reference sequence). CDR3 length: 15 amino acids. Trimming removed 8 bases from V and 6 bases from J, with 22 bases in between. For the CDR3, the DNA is TGTGCCAGCGGCCCGCAGCTAAAATCGGAGGCTGAAGCTTTCTTT. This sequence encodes CASGPQLKSEAEAFF.

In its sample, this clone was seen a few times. As DNA, the CDR3 is TGTGCCAGCAGCTTAGCGCTAAGAGACACTGAAGCTTTCTTT. It encodes CASSLALRDTEAFF. The chain couples TRBV7-9 to TRBJ1-1; D remains ambiguous. CDR3 size: 14 residues. Trimming took off 0 bases at V and 3 bases at J, with 8 bases between the two ends. Germline V lookup: CDR1 SEHNR, CDR2 FQNEAQ (reference sequence).

The CDR3 coding sequence is TGTGCCAGCAGCTTACGGCGGGAGGGGGACGAGCAGTACTTC. As protein: CASSLRREGDEQYF. The gene calls are TRBV11-2 and TRBJ2-5, with 9 bases lining up with TRBD2. The J call may be incorrect, as the DNA end agrees better with TRBJ2-7. Germline-derived CDR1 and CDR2 are SGHAT and FQNNGV. The CDR3 contains 14 residues.

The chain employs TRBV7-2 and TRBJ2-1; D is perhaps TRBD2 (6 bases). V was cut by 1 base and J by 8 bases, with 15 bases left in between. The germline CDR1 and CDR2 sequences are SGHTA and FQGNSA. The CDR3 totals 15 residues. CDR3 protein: CASSLDLRGTDEQFF. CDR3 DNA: TGTGCCAGCAGCTTAGATCTTCGGGGGACGGATGAGCAGTTCTTC.

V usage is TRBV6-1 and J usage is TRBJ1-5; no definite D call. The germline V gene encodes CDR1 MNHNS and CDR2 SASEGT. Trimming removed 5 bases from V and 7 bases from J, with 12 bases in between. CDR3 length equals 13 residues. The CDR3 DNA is TGTGCCAGCAGTCCCCGGGAGGACCAGCCCCAGCATTTT. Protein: CASSPREDQPQHF.

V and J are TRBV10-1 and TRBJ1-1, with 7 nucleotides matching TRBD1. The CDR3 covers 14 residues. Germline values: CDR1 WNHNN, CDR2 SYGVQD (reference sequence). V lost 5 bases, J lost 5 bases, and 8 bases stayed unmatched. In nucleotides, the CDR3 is TGCGCCAGCAGTACAGGGGCCACTAGGACTGAAGCTTTCTTT. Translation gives CASSTGATRTEAFF.

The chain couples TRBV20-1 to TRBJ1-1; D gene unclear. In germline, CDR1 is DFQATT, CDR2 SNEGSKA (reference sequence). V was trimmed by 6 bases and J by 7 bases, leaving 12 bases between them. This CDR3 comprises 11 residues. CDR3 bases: TGCAGTGCCCACCAGACTAGTGAAGCTTTCTTT. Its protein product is CSAHQTSEAFF.

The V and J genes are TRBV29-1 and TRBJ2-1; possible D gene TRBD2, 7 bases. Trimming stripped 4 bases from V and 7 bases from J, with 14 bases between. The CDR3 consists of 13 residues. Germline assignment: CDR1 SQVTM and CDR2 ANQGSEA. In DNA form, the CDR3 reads TGCAGCGTTGCACAGGGAGGGGTGAATGAGCAGTTCTTC. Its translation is CSVAQGGVNEQFF.

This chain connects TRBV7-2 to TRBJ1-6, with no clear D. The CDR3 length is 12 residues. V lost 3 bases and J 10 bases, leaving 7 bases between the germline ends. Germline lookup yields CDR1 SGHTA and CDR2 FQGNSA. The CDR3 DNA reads TGTGCCAGCAGCTTTCCATCATCACCCCTCCACTTT. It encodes CASSFPSSPLHF. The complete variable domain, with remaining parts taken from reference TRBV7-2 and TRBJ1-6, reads GAGVSQSPSNKVTEKGKDVELRCDPISGHTALYWYRQSLGQGLEFLIYFQGNSAPDKSGLPSDRFSAERTGGSVSTLTIQRTQQEDSAVYLCASSFPSSPLHFGNGTRLTVT.

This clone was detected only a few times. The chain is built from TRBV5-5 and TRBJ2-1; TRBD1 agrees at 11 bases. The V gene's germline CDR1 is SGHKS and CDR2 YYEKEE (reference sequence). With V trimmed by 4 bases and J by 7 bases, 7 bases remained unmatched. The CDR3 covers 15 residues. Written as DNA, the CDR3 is TGTGCCAGCAGCGCGGACAGGGGGCTGGGAAATGAGCAGTTCTTC. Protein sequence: CASSADRGLGNEQFF. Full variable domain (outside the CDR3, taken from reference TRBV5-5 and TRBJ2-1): DAGVTQSPTHLIKTRGQQVTLRCSPISGHKSVSWYQQVLGQGPQFIFQYYEKEERGRGNFPDRFSARQFPNYSSELNVNALLLGDSALYLCASSADRGLGNEQFFGPGTRLTVL.

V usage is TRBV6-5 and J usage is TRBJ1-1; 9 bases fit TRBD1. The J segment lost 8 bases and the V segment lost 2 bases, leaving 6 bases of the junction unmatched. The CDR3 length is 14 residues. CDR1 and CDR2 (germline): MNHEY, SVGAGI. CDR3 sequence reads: CASSYGTGHAEAFF. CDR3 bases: TGTGCCAGCAGTTACGGGACAGGGCACGCCGAAGCTTTCTTT.

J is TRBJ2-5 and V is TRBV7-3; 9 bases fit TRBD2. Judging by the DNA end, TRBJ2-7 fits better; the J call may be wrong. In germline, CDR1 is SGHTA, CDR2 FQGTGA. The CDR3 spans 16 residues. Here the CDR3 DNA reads TGTGCCAGCAGCTTAACGGGGTCTAGCGGGAACTACGAGCAGTACTTC. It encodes CASSLTGSSGNYEQYF.

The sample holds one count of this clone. CDR3 residues: CASSEINHPGVGGYTF. For the CDR3, the DNA is TGTGCCAGCAGCGAGATAAACCACCCCGGGGTGGGAGGCTACACCTTC. The chain combines TRBV11-2 with TRBJ1-2; unclear D gene. CDR3 size: 16 residues. Trimming cost V 5 bases and J 8 bases, with 24 bases left between them. Germline-derived CDR1 and CDR2 are SGHAT and FQNNGV.

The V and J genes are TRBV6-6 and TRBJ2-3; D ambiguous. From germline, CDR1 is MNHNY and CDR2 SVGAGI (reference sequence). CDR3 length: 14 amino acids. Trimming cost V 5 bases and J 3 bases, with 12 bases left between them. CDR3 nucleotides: TGTGCCAGCAGTACCCCACCGAGGACAGATACGCAGTATTTT. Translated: CASSTPPRTDTQYF.

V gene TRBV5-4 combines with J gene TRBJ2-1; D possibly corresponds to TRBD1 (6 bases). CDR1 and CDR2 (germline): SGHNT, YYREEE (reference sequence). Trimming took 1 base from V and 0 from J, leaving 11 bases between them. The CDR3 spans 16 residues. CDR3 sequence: CASSLFTGSSYNEQFF. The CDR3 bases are TGTGCCAGCAGCTTGTTTACAGGGAGCTCCTACAATGAGCAGTTCTTC. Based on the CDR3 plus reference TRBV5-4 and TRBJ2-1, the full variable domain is ETGVTQSPTHLIKTRGQQVTLRCSSQSGHNTVSWYQQALGQGPQFIFQYYREEENGRGNFPPRFSGLQFPNYSSELNVNALELDDSALYLCASSLFTGSSYNEQFFGPGTRLTVL.

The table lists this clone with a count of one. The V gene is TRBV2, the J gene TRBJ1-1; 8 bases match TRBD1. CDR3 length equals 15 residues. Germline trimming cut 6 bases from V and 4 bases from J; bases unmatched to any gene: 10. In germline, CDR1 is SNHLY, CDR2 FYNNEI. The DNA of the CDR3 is TGTGCCAGCAGAAGGACAGGGTTAATTGGCACTGAAGCTTTCTTT. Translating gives CASRRTGLIGTEAFF.

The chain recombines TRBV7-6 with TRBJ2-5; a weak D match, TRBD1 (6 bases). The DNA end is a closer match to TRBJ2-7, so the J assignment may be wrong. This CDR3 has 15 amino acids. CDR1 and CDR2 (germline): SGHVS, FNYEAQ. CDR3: CASSLAQGEWHEQYF. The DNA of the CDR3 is TGTGCCAGCAGCTTAGCACAGGGAGAATGGCACGAGCAGTACTTC.

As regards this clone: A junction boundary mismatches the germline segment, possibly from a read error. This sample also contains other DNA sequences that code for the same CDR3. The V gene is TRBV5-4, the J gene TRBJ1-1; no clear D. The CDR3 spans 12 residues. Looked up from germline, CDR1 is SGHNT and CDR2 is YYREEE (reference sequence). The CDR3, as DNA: TGCGCCAGCAGCTTGGTACAGTCAGAAGCTTTCTTT. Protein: CASSLVQSEAFF.

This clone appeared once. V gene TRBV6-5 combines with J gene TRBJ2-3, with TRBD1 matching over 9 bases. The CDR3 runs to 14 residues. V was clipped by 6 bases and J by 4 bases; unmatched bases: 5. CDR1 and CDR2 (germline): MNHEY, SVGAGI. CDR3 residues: CASSWDRVADTQYF. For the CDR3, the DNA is TGTGCCAGCAGCTGGGACAGGGTAGCAGATACGCAGTATTTT.

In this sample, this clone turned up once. CDR3 protein: CASRNTNEQFF. The CDR3 DNA sequence: TGTGCCAGCAGGAATACTAATGAGCAGTTCTTC. V gene TRBV2 combines with J gene TRBJ2-1; D uncertain. Looked up from germline, CDR1 is SNHLY and CDR2 is FYNNEI. The CDR3 consists of 11 residues. V lost 6 bases and J lost 7, with 7 bases in between.

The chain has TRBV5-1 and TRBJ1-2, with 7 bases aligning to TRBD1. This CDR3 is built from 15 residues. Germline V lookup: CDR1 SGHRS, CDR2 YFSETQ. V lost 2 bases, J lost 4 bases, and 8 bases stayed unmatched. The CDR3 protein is CASSFTGVDGYGYTF. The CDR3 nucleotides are TGCGCCAGCAGCTTCACAGGGGTAGACGGCTATGGCTACACCTTC.

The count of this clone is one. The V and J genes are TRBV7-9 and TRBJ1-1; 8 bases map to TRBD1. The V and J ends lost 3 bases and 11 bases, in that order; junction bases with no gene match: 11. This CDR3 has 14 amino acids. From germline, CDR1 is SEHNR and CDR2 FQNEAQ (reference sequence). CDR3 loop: CASSLGTGHTSAFF. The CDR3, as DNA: TGTGCCAGCAGCTTGGGGACAGGCCATACCTCCGCTTTCTTT. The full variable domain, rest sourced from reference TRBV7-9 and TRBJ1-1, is DTGVSQNPRHKITKRGQNVTFRCDPISEHNRLYWYRQTLGQGPEFLTYFQNEAQLEKSRLLSDRFSAERPKGSFSTLEIQRTEQGDSAMYLCASSLGTGHTSAFFGQGTRLTVV.

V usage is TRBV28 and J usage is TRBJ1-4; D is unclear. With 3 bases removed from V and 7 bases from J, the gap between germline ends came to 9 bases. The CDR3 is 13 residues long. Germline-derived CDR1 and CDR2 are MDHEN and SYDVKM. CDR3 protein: CASSFLVGEKLFF. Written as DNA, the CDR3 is TGTGCCAGCAGTTTTTTGGTCGGTGAAAAACTGTTTTTT.